These T cell receptor beta chains were read from a single sample in a study of cytomegalovirus exposure and HLA in healthy donors. Only in-frame clones appear in the TCRdb table, and some are missing; sequencing was by immunoSEQ multiplex PCR. This table holds roughly 110,000 clones, about two thirds found once. Sequenced material: PBMCs. The receptors were gathered from a female donor in good health and CMV-seronegative. Each CDR3 is given with its conserved first and last residue. A D gene is named only where the DNA matches it firmly. For some rows the clone size is stated as once, few or many, or as a class when expanded; others skip it.

J gene	clone size	D gene	V gene	CDR3 protein	CDR3 DNA
TRBJ2-7	NA	TRBD1	TRBV5-1	CASSSGQGHSYEQYF	TGCGCCAGCAGCTCGGGACAGGGCCACTCCTACGAGCAGTACTTC
TRBJ2-3	NA	TRBD1	TRBV6-5	CASSRGAGGADTQYF	TGTGCCAGCAGTAGGGGGGCAGGGGGCGCAGATACGCAGTATTTT
TRBJ2-3	NA	NA	TRBV5-4	CASSHGATDTQYF	TGTGCCAGCAGTCACGGAGCCACAGATACGCAGTATTTT
TRBJ2-7	NA	NA	TRBV6-5	CASSYGLGYEQYF	TGTGCCAGCAGTTACGGACTTGGCTACGAGCAGTACTTC
TRBJ2-7	NA	NA	TRBV6-5	CASSYSMAENYEQYF	TGTGCCAGCAGTTACTCGATGGCGGAGAACTACGAGCAGTACTTC
TRBJ2-1	few	TRBD2	TRBV2	CASSELAGTYNEQFF	TGTGCCAGCAGTGAATTAGCGGGGACCTACAATGAGCAGTTCTTC
TRBJ2-1	NA	NA	TRBV7-9	CASSSTGVSQQFF	TGTGCCAGCAGCTCGACTGGAGTTTCGCAGCAGTTCTTC
TRBJ2-3	NA	TRBD2	TRBV4-1	CASSHRSSGSYDSDTQYF	TGCGCCAGCAGCCATCGCTCTAGCGGGAGTTATGATTCAGATACGCAGTATTTT
TRBJ2-7	NA	NA	TRBV19	CASSIRRAYEQYF	TGTGCCAGTAGTATACGACGGGCCTACGAGCAGTACTTC
TRBJ1-5	NA	TRBD1	TRBV30	CACTGGVGQPQHF	TGTGCCTGCACAGGGGGCGTTGGTCAGCCCCAGCATTTT
TRBJ2-3	NA	NA	TRBV12-5	CASGLVLSGSTDTQYF	TGTGCTAGTGGTTTGGTACTCTCGGGAAGCACAGATACGCAGTATTTT
TRBJ2-7	few	NA	TRBV30	CAWKQGTHEQYF	TGTGCCTGGAAACAGGGTACCCACGAGCAGTACTTC
TRBJ2-7	NA	NA	TRBV7-9	CSSSLPSGSWYF	TGTTCCAGCAGCTTACCCAGCGGATCTTGGTACTTC
TRBJ2-7	NA	NA	TRBV27	CASSLSSPVDEQYF	TGTGCCAGCAGTTTATCGTCTCCCGTCGACGAGCAGTACTTC
TRBJ2-1	NA	TRBD2	TRBV18	CASSPGLAGGRLYNEQFF	TGTGCCAGCTCACCAGGACTAGCGGGAGGGCGATTATACAATGAGCAGTTCTTC
TRBJ2-1	NA	TRBD2	TRBV5-1	CASSPLAGGFYEQFF	TGCGCCAGCAGCCCCCTAGCGGGAGGGTTCTATGAGCAGTTCTTC
TRBJ2-2	NA	NA	TRBV7-9	CASSLLSGLAGELFF	TGTGCCAGCAGCTTACTATCAGGCCTGGCCGGGGAGCTGTTTTTT
TRBJ1-2	NA	NA	TRBV9	CASSVDQGNYGYTF	TGTGCCAGCAGCGTAGATCAGGGGAACTATGGCTACACCTTC
TRBJ2-5	NA	TRBD1	TRBV19	CASSIGSGQAETQYF	TGTGCCAGTAGTATAGGTTCGGGACAGGCAGAGACCCAGTACTTC
TRBJ1-2	NA	NA	TRBV19	CASSMETVYGYTF	TGTGCCAGTAGTATGGAGACAGTGTATGGCTACACCTTC
TRBJ1-1	NA	TRBD1	TRBV7-3	CASSISGQGEAFF	TGTGCCAGCAGCATTTCAGGACAGGGTGAAGCCTTCTTT
TRBJ2-5	NA	NA	TRBV28	CASSPNQETQYF	TGTGCCAGCAGTCCAAATCAAGAGACCCAGTACTTC
TRBJ2-7	NA	NA	TRBV4-1	CASSQESNPYEQYF	TGCGCCAGCAGCCAAGAAAGCAACCCCTACGAGCAGTACTTC
TRBJ2-1	NA	NA	TRBV19	CATSSRSGHNEQFF	TGTGCCACCTCCTCCCGGAGCGGCCACAATGAGCAGTTCTTC
TRBJ2-1	once	TRBD2	TRBV15	CATSPSGSVYEQFF	TGTGCCACCAGTCCTAGCGGGAGTGTTTATGAGCAGTTCTTC
TRBJ1-4	NA	NA	TRBV20-1	CSAPYDEKLFF	TGCAGTGCTCCCTATGATGAAAAACTGTTTTTT
TRBJ2-7	NA	NA	TRBV30	CAWSVLSYEQYF	TGTGCCTGGAGTGTACTTAGCTACGAGCAGTACTTC
TRBJ1-2	once	TRBD1	TRBV11-2	CASSPIRDRGLGYTF	TGTGCCAGCAGCCCAATCCGAGACAGGGGGCTAGGCTACACCTTC
TRBJ1-1	NA	NA	TRBV5-1	CASSLSSSRTVNTEAFF	TGCGCCAGCAGCTTGTCGAGTAGTAGGACAGTGAACACTGAAGCTTTCTTT
TRBJ2-4	NA	TRBD1	TRBV28	CASSQPGQGGSIQYF	TGTGCCAGCAGCCAGCCGGGACAGGGAGGGAGCATTCAGTACTTC
TRBJ1-5	NA	NA	TRBV28	CASSWTGEAGQPQHF	TGTGCCAGCAGTTGGACGGGGGAAGCGGGTCAGCCCCAGCATTTT